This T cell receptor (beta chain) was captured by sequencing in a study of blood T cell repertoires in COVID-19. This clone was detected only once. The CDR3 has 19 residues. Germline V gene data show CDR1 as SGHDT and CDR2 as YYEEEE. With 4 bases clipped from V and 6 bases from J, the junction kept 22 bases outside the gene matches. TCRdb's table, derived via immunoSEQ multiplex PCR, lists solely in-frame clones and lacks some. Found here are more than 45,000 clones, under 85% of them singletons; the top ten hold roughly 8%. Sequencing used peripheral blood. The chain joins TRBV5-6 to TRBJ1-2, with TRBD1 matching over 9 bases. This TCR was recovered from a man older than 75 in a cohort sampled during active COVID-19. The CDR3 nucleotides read TGTGCCAGCAGCCGTTTCGCCGGGACAGGGACGGGGCTAAGGGATGGCTACACCTTC. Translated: CASSRFAGTGTGLRDGYTF.